Described below is a single T cell receptor beta chain sequence and its context. Seattle cases were enrolled at active infection and followed longitudinally. This sample was taken from a study of blood T cell repertoires in COVID-19. Study summary: Specimens from acute and convalescent COVID-19 originated in the United States, Italy and Spain. In each case, the material was cDNA or gDNA derived from T cells, B-cell-depleted T cells, or PBMCs.

Trimming stripped 5 bases from V and 5 bases from J, with 27 bases between. This CDR3 spans 18 amino acids. The germline gives CDR1 MGHRA, CDR2 YSYEKL. Original data processing: The assay estimated nucleated cells by amplifying reference gene primers. Repertoires were generated with immunoSEQ multiplex PCR, while TCRdb's copy carries only in-frame clones and drops some. The V and J calls and clone size come from that table; D and trimming were worked out from the DNA. The sample comprises about 500,000 clones, 70% to 90% of which are singletons, and about 8% rests with the top ten. V is TRBV4-1 and J is TRBJ1-1; D unresolved. Sequenced: peripheral blood. The sequence was collected from a woman aged 45-60 years with COVID-19, enrolled during active disease. CDR3 protein: CASSSRRTDARWDTEAFF. CDR3 nucleotide sequence: TGCGCCAGCAGCTCCCGCCGGACTGATGCGAGATGGGATACTGAAGCTTTCTTT.